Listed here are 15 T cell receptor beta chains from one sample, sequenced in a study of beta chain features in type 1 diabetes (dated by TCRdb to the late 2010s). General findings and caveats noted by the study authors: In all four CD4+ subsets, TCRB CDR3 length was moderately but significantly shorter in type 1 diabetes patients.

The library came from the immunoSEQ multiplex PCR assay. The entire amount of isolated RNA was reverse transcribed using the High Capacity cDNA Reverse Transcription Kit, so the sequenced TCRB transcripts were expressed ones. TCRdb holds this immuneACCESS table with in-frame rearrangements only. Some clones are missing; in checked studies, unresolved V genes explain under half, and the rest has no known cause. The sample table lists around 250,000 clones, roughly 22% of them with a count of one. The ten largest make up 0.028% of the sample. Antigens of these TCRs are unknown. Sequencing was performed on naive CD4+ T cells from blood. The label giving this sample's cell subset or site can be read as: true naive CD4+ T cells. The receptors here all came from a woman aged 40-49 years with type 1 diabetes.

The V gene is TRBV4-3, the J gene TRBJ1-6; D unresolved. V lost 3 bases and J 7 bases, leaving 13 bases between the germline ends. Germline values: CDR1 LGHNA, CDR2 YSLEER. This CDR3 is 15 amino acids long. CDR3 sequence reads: CASSHSGGLNSPLHF. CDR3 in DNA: TGCGCCAGCAGCCACTCGGGAGGGTTAAATTCACCCCTCCACTTT.

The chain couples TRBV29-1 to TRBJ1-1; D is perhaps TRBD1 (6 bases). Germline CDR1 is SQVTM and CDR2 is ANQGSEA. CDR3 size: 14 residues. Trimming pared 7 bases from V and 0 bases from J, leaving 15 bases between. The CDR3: CSGKGHLMNTEAFF. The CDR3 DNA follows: TGCAGCGGGAAGGGACACCTAATGAACACTGAAGCTTTCTTT.

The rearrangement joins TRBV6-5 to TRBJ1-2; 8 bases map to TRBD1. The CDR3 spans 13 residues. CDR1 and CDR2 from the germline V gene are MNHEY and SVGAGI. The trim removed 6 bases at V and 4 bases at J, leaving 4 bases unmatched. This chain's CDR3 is CASSLGTGYGYTF. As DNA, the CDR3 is TGTGCCAGCAGCCTCGGGACAGGCTATGGCTACACCTTC.

DNA for the CDR3: TGTGCCAGCAGCGTATCGTCTCAGTACGAGCAGTACTTC. Protein: CASSVSSQYEQYF. This chain links TRBV9 with TRBJ2-7; D is unresolved. The CDR3 covers 13 residues. Germline CDR1 and CDR2: SGDLS and YYNGEE. Trimming pared 1 base from V and 4 bases from J, leaving 9 bases between.

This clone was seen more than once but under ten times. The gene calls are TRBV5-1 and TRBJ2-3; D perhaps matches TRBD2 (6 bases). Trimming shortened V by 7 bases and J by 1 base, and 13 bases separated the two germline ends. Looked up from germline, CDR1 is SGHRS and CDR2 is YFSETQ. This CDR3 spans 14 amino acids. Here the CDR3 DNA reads TGCGCCAGCTCCTTCTGGGGGGGCACAGATACGCAGTATTTT. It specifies CASSFWGGTDTQYF.

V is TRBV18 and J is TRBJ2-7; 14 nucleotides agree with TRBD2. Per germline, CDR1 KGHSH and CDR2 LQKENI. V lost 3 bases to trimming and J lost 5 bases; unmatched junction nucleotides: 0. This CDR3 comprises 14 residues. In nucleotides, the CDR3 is TGTGCCAGCTCACCGGGACTAGCGGGAGACGAGCAGTACTTC. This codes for CASSPGLAGDEQYF.

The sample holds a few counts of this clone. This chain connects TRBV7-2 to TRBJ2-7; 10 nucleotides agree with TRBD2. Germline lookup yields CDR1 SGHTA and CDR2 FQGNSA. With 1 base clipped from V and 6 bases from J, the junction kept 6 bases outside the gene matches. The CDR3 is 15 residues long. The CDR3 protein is CASSLDPSGRSEQYF. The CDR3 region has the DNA TGTGCCAGCAGCTTAGATCCTAGCGGGAGATCCGAGCAGTACTTC.

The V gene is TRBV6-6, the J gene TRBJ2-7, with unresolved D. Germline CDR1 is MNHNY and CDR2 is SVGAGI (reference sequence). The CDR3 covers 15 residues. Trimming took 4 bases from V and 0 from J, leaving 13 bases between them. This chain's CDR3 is CASSLIRVSSYEQYF. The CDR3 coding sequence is TGTGCCAGCAGTTTAATTCGGGTTAGCTCCTACGAGCAGTACTTC.

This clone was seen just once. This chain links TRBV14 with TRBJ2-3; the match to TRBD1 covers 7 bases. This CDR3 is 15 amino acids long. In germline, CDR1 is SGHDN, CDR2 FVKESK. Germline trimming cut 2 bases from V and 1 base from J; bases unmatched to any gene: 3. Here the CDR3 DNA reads TGTGCCAGCAGCCAACTTACAGGGGGCACAGATACGCAGTATTTT. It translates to CASSQLTGGTDTQYF.

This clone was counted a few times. The CDR3 bases are TGTGCCAGCTCGCCGGGACAGGGGTTCTACAATGAGCAGTTCTTC. Protein: CASSPGQGFYNEQFF. The chain couples TRBV18 to TRBJ2-1; 10 bases are a match to TRBD1. The germline V gene has CDR1 KGHSH and CDR2 LQKENI. The J segment lost 3 bases and the V segment lost 6 bases, leaving 5 bases of the junction unmatched. The CDR3 is 15 amino acids.

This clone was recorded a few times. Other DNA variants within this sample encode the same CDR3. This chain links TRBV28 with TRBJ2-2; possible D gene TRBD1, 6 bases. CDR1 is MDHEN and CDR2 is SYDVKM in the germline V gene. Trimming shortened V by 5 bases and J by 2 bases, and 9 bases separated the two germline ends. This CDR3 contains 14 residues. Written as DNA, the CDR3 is TGTGCCAGCAGTCCTGGGGGCAACACCGGGGAGCTGTTTTTT. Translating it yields CASSPGGNTGELFF.

In nucleotides, the CDR3 is TGTGCCAGCAGTGAAGCGAGGGAGACCCAGTACTTC. Encoded protein: CASSEARETQYF. This chain links TRBV2 with TRBJ2-5, with unresolved D. This CDR3 is 12 amino acids long. Germline V gene sequence: CDR1 SNHLY, CDR2 FYNNEI. The germline V and J ends were trimmed by 0 bases and 5 bases, with 4 bases remaining between them.

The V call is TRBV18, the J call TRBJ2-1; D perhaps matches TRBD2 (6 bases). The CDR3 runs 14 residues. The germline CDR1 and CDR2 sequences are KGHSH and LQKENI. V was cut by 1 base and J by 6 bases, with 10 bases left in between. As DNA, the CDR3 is TGTGCCAGCTCACCACGGCTAGCGACCAATGAGCAGTTCTTC. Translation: CASSPRLATNEQFF.

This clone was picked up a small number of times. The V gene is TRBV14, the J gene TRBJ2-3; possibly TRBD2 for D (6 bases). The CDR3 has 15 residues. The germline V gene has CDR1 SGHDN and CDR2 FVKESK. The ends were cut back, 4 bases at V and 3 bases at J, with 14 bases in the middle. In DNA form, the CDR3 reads TGTGCCAGCAGCCGGGACTCCTTCGGGACAGATACGCAGTATTTT. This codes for CASSRDSFGTDTQYF.

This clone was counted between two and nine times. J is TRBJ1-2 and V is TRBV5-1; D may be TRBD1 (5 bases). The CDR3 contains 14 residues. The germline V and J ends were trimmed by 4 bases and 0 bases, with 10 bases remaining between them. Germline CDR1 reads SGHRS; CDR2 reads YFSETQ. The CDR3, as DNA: TGCGCCAGCAGCCTCTGGGGGGCTAACTATGGCTACACCTTC. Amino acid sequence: CASSLWGANYGYTF.